Given below is one T cell receptor beta chain in context. What this receptor recognizes is not known. No qualities accompany the bases; no much larger clone lies one base away. The library was built by means of PCR. Sequencing took place on an Illumina HiSeq 2500. To normalize quantification of the TCRbeta repertoire, the TCR libraries were built with molecular barcoding that relied on unique molecular identifiers. The public reads were run again by TCRdb, first through fastp at Q25 and then through MiXCR, and only productive beta chains were kept. Under each unique CDR3 protein, matching rows form one entry showing the most common genes and DNA. The sample records about 540,000 distinct CDR3 sequences, 25% to 30% of which are singletons. The ten largest clones add up to less than 40% of the sample. This sample stems from a study of T-cell reconstitution after alpha-beta-depleted transplantation in children listed by TCRdb under 2016. Broadly, across the study: T-cell immune reconstitution after TCRalphabeta/CD19-depleted allogeneic hematopoietic cell transplantation in children was quantitatively tracked in the study by means of TCR repertoire profiling. Points the paper makes about the study in general: The frequencies of hyperexpanded clones fell over the following months, and after one year, T-cell counts and TCRbeta diversity were mostly attributed to newly produced T cells. In some patients, the high TCRbeta diversity seen at day 60 was put down to recipient T cells and intrathymic progenitors that had survived conditioning. About two months after transplant, the apparently early recovery of alphabetaT-cell counts reportedly depended on just several hundred clones that had expanded rapidly and came from non-depleted graft cells.

Explained via the paper, the treatment or condition label denotes: allogeneic hematopoietic cell transplantation with graft depleted of TCRalphabeta T cells and CD19 B cells. The children who served as transplant recipients had been given grafts of TCRalphabeta/CD19-depleted allogeneic hematopoietic cells. The source was PBMCs, collected before TCRalphabeta/CD19-depleted stem cell transplant. The sequence came from a boy younger than two with Wiskott-Aldrich syndrome, due to receive a stem cell transplant.

The DNA reads as follows: TGTGCCAGCAGTTTCTGGGCAGTAGACTACAATGAGCAGTTCTTC. This gives the protein CASSFWAVDYNEQFF. Recombination linked TRBV12-3 or TRBV12-4 to TRBJ2-1, with the D gene not clear enough to name. The CDR3 runs 15 residues from the cysteine to the phenylalanine. The kept DNA is CDR3 alone, 45 bases in frame from the first base. V drops 3 bases and J drops 3 bases, leaving 12 bases in between.